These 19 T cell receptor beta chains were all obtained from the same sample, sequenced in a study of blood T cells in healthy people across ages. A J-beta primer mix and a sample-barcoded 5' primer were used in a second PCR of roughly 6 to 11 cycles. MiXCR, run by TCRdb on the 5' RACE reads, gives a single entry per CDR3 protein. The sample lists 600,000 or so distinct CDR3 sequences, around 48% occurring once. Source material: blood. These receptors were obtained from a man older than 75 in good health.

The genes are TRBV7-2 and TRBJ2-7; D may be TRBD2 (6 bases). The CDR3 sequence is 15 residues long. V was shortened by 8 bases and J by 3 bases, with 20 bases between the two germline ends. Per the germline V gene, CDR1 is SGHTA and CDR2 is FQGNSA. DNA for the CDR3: TGTGCCAGCGGCCTTGGGCTAGGAGGGAACTACGAGCAGTACTTC. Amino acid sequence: CASGLGLGGNYEQYF. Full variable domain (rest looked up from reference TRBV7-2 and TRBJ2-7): GAGVSQSPSNKVTEKGKDVELRCDPISGHTALYWYRQSLGQGLEFLIYFQGNSAPDKSGLPSDRFSAERTGGSVSTLTIQRTQQEDSAVYLCASGLGLGGNYEQYFGPGTRLTVT.

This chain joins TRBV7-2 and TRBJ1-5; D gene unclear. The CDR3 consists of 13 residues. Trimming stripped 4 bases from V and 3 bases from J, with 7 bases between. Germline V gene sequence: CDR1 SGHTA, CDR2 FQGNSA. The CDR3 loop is CASSSGVNQPQHF. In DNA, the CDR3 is TGTGCCAGCAGCTCAGGCGTCAATCAGCCCCAGCATTTT.

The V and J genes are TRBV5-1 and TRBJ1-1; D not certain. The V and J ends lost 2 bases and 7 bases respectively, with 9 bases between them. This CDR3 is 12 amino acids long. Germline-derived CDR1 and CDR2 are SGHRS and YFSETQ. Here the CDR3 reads CASSFSENEAFF. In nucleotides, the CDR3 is TGCGCCAGCAGCTTCTCGGAGAATGAAGCTTTCTTT.

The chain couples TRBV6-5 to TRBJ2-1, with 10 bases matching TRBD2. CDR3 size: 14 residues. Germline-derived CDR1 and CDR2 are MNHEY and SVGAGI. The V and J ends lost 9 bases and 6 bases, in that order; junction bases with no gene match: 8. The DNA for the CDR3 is TGTGCCAGTACAAGGACTAGCGGAGTCAATGAGCAGTTCTTC. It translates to CASTRTSGVNEQFF.

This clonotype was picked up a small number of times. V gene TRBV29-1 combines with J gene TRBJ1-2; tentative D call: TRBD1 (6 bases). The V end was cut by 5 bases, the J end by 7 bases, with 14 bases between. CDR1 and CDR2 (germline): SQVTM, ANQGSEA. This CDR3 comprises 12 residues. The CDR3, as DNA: TGCAGCGTTACTAGGGACACCTTTGGCTACACCTTC. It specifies CSVTRDTFGYTF. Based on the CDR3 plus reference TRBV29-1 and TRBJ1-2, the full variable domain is SAVISQKPSRDICQRGTSLTIQCQVDSQVTMMFWYRQQPGQSLTLIATANQGSEATYESGFVIDKFPISRPNLTFSTLTVSNMSPEDSSIYLCSVTRDTFGYTFGSGTRLTVV.

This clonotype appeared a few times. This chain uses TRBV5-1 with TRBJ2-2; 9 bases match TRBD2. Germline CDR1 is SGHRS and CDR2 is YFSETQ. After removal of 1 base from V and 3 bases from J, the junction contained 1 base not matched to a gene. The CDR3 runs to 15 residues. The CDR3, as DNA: TGCGCCAGCAGCTTGTCTAGCGGGGACACCGGGGAGCTGTTTTTT. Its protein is CASSLSSGDTGELFF.

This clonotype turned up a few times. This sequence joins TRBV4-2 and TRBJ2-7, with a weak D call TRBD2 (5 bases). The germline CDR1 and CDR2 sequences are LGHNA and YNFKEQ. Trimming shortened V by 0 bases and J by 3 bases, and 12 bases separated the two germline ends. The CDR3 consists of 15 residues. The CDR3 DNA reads TGTGCCAGCAGCCAAGAAGAGGGCGGATTCTACGAGCAGTACTTC. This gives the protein CASSQEEGGFYEQYF.

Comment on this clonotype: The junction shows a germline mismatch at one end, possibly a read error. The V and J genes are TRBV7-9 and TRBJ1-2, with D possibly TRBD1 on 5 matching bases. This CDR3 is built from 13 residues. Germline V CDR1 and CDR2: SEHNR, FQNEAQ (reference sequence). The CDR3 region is CASGLAGALGYTF. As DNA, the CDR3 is TGTGCCAGCGGCTTAGCCGGGGCGCTAGGCTACACCTTC.

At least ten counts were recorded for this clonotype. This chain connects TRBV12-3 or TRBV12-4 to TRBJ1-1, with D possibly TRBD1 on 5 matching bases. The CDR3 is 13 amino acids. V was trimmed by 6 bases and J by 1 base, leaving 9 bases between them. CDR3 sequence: CASRGPANTEAFF. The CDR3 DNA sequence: TGTGCCAGCAGGGGGCCCGCGAACACTGAAGCTTTCTTT.

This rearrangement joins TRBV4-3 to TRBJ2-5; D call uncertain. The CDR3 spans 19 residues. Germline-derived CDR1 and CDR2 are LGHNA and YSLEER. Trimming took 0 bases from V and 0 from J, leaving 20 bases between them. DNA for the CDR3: TGCGCCAGCAGCCAAGAAAATAAGGGATTTCCGGACCACCAAGAGACCCAGTACTTC. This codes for CASSQENKGFPDHQETQYF.

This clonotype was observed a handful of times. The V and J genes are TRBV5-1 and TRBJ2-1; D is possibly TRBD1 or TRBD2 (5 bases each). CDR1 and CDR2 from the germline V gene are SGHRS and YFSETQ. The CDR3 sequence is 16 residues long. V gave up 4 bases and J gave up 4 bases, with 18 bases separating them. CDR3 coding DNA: TGCGCCAGCAGCCAAAAGGTCCCGGGGCAGTACAATGAGCAGTTCTTC. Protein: CASSQKVPGQYNEQFF.

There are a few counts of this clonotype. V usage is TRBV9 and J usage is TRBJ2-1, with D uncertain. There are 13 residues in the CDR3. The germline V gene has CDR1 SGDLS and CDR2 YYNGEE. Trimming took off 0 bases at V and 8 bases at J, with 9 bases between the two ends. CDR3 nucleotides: TGTGCCAGCAGCGTAGAGGTCCTGGATGAGCAGTTCTTC. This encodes CASSVEVLDEQFF.

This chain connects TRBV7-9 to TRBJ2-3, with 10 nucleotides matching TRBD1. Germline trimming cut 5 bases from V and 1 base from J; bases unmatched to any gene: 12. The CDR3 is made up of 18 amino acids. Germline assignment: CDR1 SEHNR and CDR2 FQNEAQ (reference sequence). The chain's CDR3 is CASSPNRDRGRGTDTQYF. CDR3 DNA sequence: TGTGCCAGCAGCCCGAACCGGGACAGGGGCCGGGGCACAGATACGCAGTATTTT.

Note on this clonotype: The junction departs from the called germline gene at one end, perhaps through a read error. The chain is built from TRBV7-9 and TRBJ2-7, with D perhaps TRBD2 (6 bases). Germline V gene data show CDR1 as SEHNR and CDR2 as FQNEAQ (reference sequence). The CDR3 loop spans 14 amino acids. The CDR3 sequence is CASSSGPGRYERYF. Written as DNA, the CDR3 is TGTGCCAGCAGCTCGGGACCTGGGAGGTACGAGCGGTACTTC.

In DNA form, the CDR3 reads TGTGCCAGCAGTTTCTGGACTTCCCCTGGCTATGAGCAGTTCTTC. Amino acids: CASSFWTSPGYEQFF. The chain recombines TRBV27 with TRBJ2-1, with D maybe TRBD2 (5 bases). This CDR3 comprises 15 residues. The germline CDR1 and CDR2 sequences are MNHEY and SMNVEV (reference sequence). Deletions cut 3 bases from V and 8 bases from J, with 17 bases between.

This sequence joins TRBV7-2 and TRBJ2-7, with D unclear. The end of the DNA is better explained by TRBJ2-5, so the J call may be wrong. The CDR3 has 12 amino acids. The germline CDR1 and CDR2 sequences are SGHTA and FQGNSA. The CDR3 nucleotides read TGTGCCAGCAGCTCCTGGTCGGGGACCCAGTACTTC. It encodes CASSSWSGTQYF.

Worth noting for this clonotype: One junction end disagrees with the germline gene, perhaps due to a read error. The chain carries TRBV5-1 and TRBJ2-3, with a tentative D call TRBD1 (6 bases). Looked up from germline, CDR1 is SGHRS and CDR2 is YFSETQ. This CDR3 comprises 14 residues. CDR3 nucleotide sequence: TGCGCCAGCAGCGTCAGTAGTTGGACAGCTACGCAGTATTTT. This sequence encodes CASSVSSWTATQYF.

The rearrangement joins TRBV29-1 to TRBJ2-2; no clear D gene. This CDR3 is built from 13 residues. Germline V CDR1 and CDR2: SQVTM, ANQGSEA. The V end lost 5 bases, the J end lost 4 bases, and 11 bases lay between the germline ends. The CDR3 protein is CSVIDDFTGELFF. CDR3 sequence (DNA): TGCAGCGTTATCGACGATTTCACCGGGGAGCTGTTTTTT.

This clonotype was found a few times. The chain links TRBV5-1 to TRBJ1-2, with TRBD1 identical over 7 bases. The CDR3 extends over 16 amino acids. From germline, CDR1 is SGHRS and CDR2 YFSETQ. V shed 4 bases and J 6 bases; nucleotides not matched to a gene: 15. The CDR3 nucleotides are TGCGCCAGCAGCGCAATTCTACAGGGGCGGTTGGATGGCTACACCTTC. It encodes CASSAILQGRLDGYTF.